This T cell receptor beta chain was sequenced during a study of blood T cells in healthy people across ages. At the level of the study: About one barcoded beta molecule per two T cells was captured by template switching. Study-level results: Per million T cells, TCR beta diversity dropped about linearly as age rose.

Sample-barcoded 5' priming and a J-beta primer mix drove a second PCR of 7 to 11 cycles. CDR3-containing paired-end reads numbered at least 2.5 million in each sample. TCRdb redid the calling of the 5' RACE reads with MiXCR, one entry per CDR3 protein. The data contain 650,000 to 1,000,000 distinct CDR3 sequences, under 40% of them seen just once; the ten biggest clones take up around 13%. Many counts were recorded for this clonotype. The antigen is unknown. The TCR originated in a man aged 18 to 30 in good health. Sequencing used blood.

The CDR3 loop reads CSAREGSYLRANYGYTF. For the CDR3, the DNA is TGCAGTGCTAGAGAAGGTTCTTATCTTAGAGCTAACTATGGCTACACCTTC. The chain has TRBV20-1 and TRBJ1-2; no reliable D call. The CDR3 extends over 17 amino acids. Germline V gene sequence: CDR1 DFQATT, CDR2 SNEGSKA (reference sequence). Trimming took off 0 bases at V and 0 bases at J, with 17 bases between the two ends.